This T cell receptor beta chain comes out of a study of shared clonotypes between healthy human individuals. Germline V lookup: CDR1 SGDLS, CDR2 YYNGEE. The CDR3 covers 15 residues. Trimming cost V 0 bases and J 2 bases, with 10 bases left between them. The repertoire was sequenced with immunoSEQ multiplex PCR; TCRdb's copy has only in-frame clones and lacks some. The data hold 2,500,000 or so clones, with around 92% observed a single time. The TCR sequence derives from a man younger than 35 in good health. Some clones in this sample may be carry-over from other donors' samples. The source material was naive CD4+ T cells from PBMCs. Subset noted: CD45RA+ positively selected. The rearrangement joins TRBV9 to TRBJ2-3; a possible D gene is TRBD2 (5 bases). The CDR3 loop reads CASSVARGSTDTQYF. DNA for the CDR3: TGTGCCAGCAGCGTAGCTCGGGGATCCACAGATACGCAGTATTTT.